This note documents a single T cell receptor beta chain sequence. In the PCR, 60 Vbeta and 13 Jbeta primers were used. Some clones are missing from TCRdb's copy, which holds only in-frame ones; the method was immunoSEQ multiplex PCR. The data show over 150,000 clones, with approximately 72% seen just once and over 1.1% held by the top ten. The V gene's germline CDR1 is MNHEY and CDR2 SVGAGI. V was clipped by 3 bases and J by 4 bases; unmatched bases: 7. This CDR3 comprises 15 residues. The sample originates from a study of cytomegalovirus exposure and HLA in healthy donors. The gene calls are TRBV6-5 and TRBJ1-1; 8 nucleotides agree with TRBD1. The sequence derives from a man aged 18 to 30 in good health and CMV-seronegative. Material for sequencing was PBMCs. CDR3 sequence (DNA): TGTGCCAGCAGTTATTCGGACAGGGTCTTCACTGAAGCTTTCTTT. This codes for CASSYSDRVFTEAFF.